Given below is one TCR beta chain in context. Its cognate antigen has yet to be identified. Per-nucleotide qualities are absent, and no much larger clonotype sits a single base away. Receptor amplification or capture employed 5' RACE. Data came from an Illumina HiSeq 2500. A second PCR of about 6 to 11 cycles was performed with a sample-barcoded 5' primer and a J-beta primer mix. Each TCR beta cDNA molecule received a unique molecular identifier from a template-switch 5' adaptor carrying 12 random nucleotides. Each sample yielded at least 3 million CDR3-containing paired-end reads. The Mint cDNA synthesis kit, primed by a TRBC-specific oligonucleotide, was used to synthesize first-strand cDNA from all RNA. Following uracil-DNA glycosylase treatment, all cDNA underwent a first 18-cycle PCR with the universal primers M1SS and BC2_uni_R. The source study handled its data this way. For normalization, 1 million high-quality reads, each with a distinct molecular identifier, were randomly selected from each sample. Reads with shared molecular identifiers were discarded instead of being binned into consensus sequences. MiTCR, with a Q25 quality threshold and the strictest error-elimination algorithm, was used for CDR3 identification, clonotype clustering and error correction. A nonparametric unseen species model with Euler transformation was used to estimate lower-bound total TCR beta diversity. TCRdb applied fastp at Q25 and MiXCR to the public reads, then kept only in-frame beta chains. Under each unique CDR3 protein, matching rows form one entry showing the most common genes and DNA. These V and J calls are TCRdb output, not the study's own analysis. A total of fewer than 2,000,000 distinct CDR3 sequences appear in this sample, roughly 32% of them only once. Around 10% of the sample is taken by the ten largest.

These data come from a study of blood T cells in healthy people across ages (dated by TCRdb to between 2015 and 2016). Notes on the research overall: Template switching captured roughly one uniquely barcoded TCR beta cDNA molecule per two T cells in model experiments. To track age-related changes in TCR beta repertoire diversity, the study relied on deep sequencing normalized with unique cDNA molecular identifiers. Donors were grouped into four age groups: young (average 16 years), middle-aged (over 35), aged (about 60) and long-lived (around 82). To avoid experimental bias, donors of different ages were randomly spread across the sequencing lanes. Two additional independent replicas of 1 million unique cDNA reads from the same blood draw were analyzed for two donors (one aged 18 to 30 and one aged 80 or older). Study-wide findings and limitations: As age increased, observed TCR beta diversity per million T cells dropped in a roughly linear way, and a significant reduction was already evident by age roughly 36. Observed TCR beta diversity correlated strongly with the percentage of naive T cells measured by flow cytometry. The CMV infection status of donors was not known, potentially confounding age-related changes in expanded clonotypes. The long-lived group showed more naive CD4+ T cells, fewer expanded clones and increased TCR diversity than the aged group, suggesting age selection. Because profiling used bulk unsorted PBMCs, naive and antigen-experienced compartments could not be compared conclusively. Estimates of total diversity from one million sequenced T cells were regarded as lower bounds and underestimates.

The donors were under 40 Caucasian individuals from Russia, aged 6 to 90 years, who were systemically healthy. Roughly 10 milliliters of peripheral blood were drawn from each donor into EDTA-treated Vacutainer tubes. Ficoll-Paque density-gradient centrifugation was used to isolate PBMCs, with at least 7 million per sample. Trizol reagent was used to extract total RNA from the PBMCs, yielding at least 6 micrograms per sample. Naive CD45RAhigh/CD27high T cell percentages were measured by flow cytometry on a PBMC aliquot from every donor. V lost 0 bases and J lost 5 bases; the stretch between them is 14 bases long. The germline V gene specifies MNHNS as CDR1 and SASEGT as CDR2. The CDR3 holds 15 amino acids from the cysteine to the phenylalanine. Kept here is only the CDR3 DNA, which spans 45 bases and is read in frame from base 1.

The chain employs TRBV6-1 and TRBJ2-7; the D gene is perhaps TRBD2, on 5 matching bases. The specimen sequenced was blood. The sequence derives from a woman between 25 and 40 years old in good health. The nucleotide sequence is TGTGCCAGCAGTGAAGCGTTGGAGGATCTCCACGAGCAGTACTTC. Protein translation: CASSEALEDLHEQYF.